Only one count was recorded for the clone carrying this T cell receptor (beta chain). With 6 bases clipped from V and 2 bases from J, the junction kept 9 bases outside the gene matches. CDR1 and CDR2 from the germline V gene are MDHEN and SYDVKM. CDR3 length: 16 amino acids. In the authors' workflow: Reference gene primer amplification gave estimated nucleated cell counts. Using immunoSEQ multiplex PCR, the repertoire was profiled, and TCRdb retains in-frame clones only, with some absent. V, J and clone size are those of that table, while D and trimming were read from the DNA. Among 55,000 to 90,000 clones listed, around 83% were seen once. The data stem from a study of blood T cell repertoires in COVID-19. Study as a whole: Specimens from acute and convalescent COVID-19 originated in the United States, Italy and Spain. In each case, the material was cDNA or gDNA derived from T cells, B-cell-depleted T cells, or PBMCs.

This TCR was recovered from an older man with active COVID-19. The source material was peripheral blood. The rearrangement links TRBV28 to TRBJ1-3, with 8 bases identical to TRBD1. The CDR3 coding sequence is TGTGCCAGCAGGGCGGGACAGGTTTTTCCTGGAAACACCATATATTTT. Protein product: CASRAGQVFPGNTIYF.